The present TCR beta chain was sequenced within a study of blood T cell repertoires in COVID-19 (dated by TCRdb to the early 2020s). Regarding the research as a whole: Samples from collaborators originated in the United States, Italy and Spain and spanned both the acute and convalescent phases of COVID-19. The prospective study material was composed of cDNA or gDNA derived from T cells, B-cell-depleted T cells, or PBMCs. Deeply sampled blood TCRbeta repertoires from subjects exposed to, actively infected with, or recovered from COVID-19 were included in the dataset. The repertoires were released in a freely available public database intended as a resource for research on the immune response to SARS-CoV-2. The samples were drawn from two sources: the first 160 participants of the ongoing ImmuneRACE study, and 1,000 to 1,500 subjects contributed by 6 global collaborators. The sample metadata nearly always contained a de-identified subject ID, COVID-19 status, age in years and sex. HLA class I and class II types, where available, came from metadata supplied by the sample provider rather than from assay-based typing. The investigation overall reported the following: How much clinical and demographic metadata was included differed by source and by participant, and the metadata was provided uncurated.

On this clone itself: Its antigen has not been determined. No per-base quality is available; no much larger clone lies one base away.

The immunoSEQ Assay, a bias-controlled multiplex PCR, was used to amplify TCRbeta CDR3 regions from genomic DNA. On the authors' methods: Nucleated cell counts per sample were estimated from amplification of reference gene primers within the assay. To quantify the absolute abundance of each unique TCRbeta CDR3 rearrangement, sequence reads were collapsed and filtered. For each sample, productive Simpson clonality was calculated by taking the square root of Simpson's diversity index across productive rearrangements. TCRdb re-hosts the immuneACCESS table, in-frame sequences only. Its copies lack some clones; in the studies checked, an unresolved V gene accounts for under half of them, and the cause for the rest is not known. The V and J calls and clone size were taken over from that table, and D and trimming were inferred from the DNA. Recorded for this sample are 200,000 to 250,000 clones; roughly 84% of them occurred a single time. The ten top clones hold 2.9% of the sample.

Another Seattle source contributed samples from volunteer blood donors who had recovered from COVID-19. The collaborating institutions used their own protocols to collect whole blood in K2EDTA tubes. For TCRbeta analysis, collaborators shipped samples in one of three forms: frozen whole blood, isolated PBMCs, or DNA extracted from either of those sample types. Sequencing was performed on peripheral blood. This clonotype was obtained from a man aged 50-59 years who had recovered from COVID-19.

At the DNA level, the sequence is TGCGCCAGCATGACAGGCGGCTTTGGGGCTTTCTTT. This translates into CASMTGGFGAFF. The chain couples TRBV10-2 to TRBJ1-1; the D segment could be TRBD1, given 6 matching bases. CDR3 length: 12 amino acids, cysteine to phenylalanine. Only the CDR3 part of the read is kept: 36 bases, read in frame from the first base. V lost 7 bases and J lost 11 bases; the stretch between them is 17 bases long. The germline V gene specifies WSHSY as CDR1 and SAAADI as CDR2.